This T cell receptor (beta chain) was found in a study of cytomegalovirus exposure and HLA in healthy donors (dated by TCRdb to the late 2010s). Regarding the complete study: An earlier analysis of some 600 of the donors reported under 300 Gb of sequence data and 90 million to 120 million unique TCR beta sequences obtained from some 170 million T cells. Roughly 290 gigabases of sequencing data and around 90 million unique TCR sequences made up an early release that covered over 550 HLA-typed donors. The genetic ancestry cluster associated with self-reported Caucasian donors included 81% of the 398 genotyped donors. The study aimed to test whether cataloging public T cell receptors could reveal signatures of past pathogen exposure. The T cell repertoires of under 750 subjects were profiled by immunosequencing and related to cytomegalovirus serostatus. A separate validation cohort of roughly 130 different subjects was used in addition to the roughly 670-subject first cohort. To predict cytomegalovirus infection status, the study combined high-throughput TCR immunosequencing, statistical association of individual TCRs with disease status, and machine learning. A later analysis re-examined previously published TCR beta repertoires from roughly 720 donors and added high-resolution HLA genotyping to investigate patterns of TCR occurrence. In the later analysis, no new phenotypic data were used to find candidate immune exposures; instead, reliance was placed on TCR beta sequences and their occurrence across donors. To decide whether each TCR beta V gene segment behaved as functional or pseudogenic, an earlier analysis of some 580 of the donors relied on high-throughput TCR beta sequencing. Donor age, sex, ethnicity and CMV serostatus were compiled together with the repertoire data. A later genetic analysis took genome-wide SNP genotypes for about 55% of the roughly 700 donors and used that subset as a discovery cohort. All discovery cohort repertoires had been generated on a single sequencing platform. Both class I and class II loci were covered by HLA typing, at four-digit resolution. The number of donors typed differed by locus, with about 620-630 for A, B, C, DRB1 and DQB1, 522 for DQA1, approximately 580 for DPA1, and some 440 for DPB1. A few DR-DQ haplotypes were treated as single units for association and clustering because of strong linkage in the cohort. Across under 500 genotyped donors of the cohort, an average of approximately 240,000 unique TCR beta nucleotide sequences per donor were sequenced, and 15% to 20% of those sequences were non-productive.

As to this clone: The clone's antigen remains unknown. Per-base qualities were not stored, and no clone one base away is much larger.

The V and J ends are trimmed by 7 bases and 7 bases, leaving 10 bases between them. The CDR3 covers 11 residues, taking in both the cysteine and the phenylalanine. The DNA shown is the 33-base CDR3, in frame from base 1. The germline V gene gives CDR1 as SQVTM and CDR2 as ANQGSEA. The cohort comprised 666 healthy bone marrow donors. At the time of sampling, all cohort members were nominally healthy, though unrecorded immune exposures were likely present. The donor was CMV seropositive and was included in the group of almost 300 seropositive cohort members. Each donor provided a peripheral blood sample, and peripheral blood mononuclear cells were used for TCR beta sequencing. Genomic DNA extraction from the blood cell samples was performed with the Qiagen DNeasy Blood Extraction Kit. Libraries were built with the immunoSEQ multiplex PCR assay. For the multiplex PCR, a mixture combining 60 forward primers for TCR Vbeta segments and 13 reverse primers for TCR Jbeta segments was used. The CDR3 region of rearranged TCR beta genes was amplified from genomic DNA with a multiplex PCR assay. On the Illumina HiSeq System, the amplified TCR beta libraries were sequenced as 87-base-pair reads. For the original study's pipeline: A later analysis counted about 80 million unique TCR beta chains across the 640 or so repertoires, and 9 million to 14 million of these chains were shared by at least two donors. Raw reads were error-corrected and collapsed into unique sequences by a nearest-neighbor algorithm in which closely related sequences were merged to remove PCR and sequencing errors. CDR3 sequences were aligned to IMGT reference sequences to assign V, D and J gene segments. For a sequence to be retained, at least a six-nucleotide match to both a V gene segment and a J gene segment was required. Rearrangements were called productive when the CDR3 lacked stop codons and stayed in frame with V and J; all others were non-productive. CDR3 was defined according to IMGT convention as the region running from the second conserved V-encoded cysteine to the conserved J-encoded phenylalanine. In an earlier analysis of roughly 580 of the donors, sequences lacking an unambiguous match to a single V gene segment were excluded. An earlier analysis of almost 600 of the donors classified V segments as functional when productive rearrangements were above 56.7% and as segregating when the standard deviation between donors was above 5%. A statistical classification framework was built to diagnose cytomegalovirus status from the catalog of TCR beta chain sequences. In a later analysis, V and J genes were assigned by comparing TCR nucleotide sequences against IMGT/GENE-DB human TR gene sequences. A later analysis assigned CDR3 sequences and most-parsimonious VDJ recombination scenarios with the TCRdist pipeline. In a later analysis, every TCR beta chain was defined by the combination of its CDR3 amino acid sequence and its V-gene family, and reads without a unique V-gene family were dropped. To address suspected cross-contamination and a sequencing artifact, a later analysis removed around 600 highly shared, low-generation-probability nucleotide sequences. A later analysis calculated a clonal expansion index for each public chain from normalized within-repertoire ranks of inferred template counts. In a later analysis, generation probabilities were computed with a VDJ recombination model fitted to out-of-frame rearrangements, and the resulting probabilities were checked against IGoR. In a later analysis, TCR-TCR, TCR-HLA and TCR-CMV co-occurrence was scored with hypergeometric tests, and a repertoire-size bias correction was applied to TCR pairs. To estimate false discovery rates, a later analysis permuted the HLA or CMV assignments 20 times. In a later analysis, co-occurring TCRs were grouped using DBSCAN, with TCRdist sequence similarity added in when clustering inside HLA-allele-positive subsets. Repertoires with fewer than 30,000 or more than 120,000 public chains, plus five repertoires with anomalous nucleotide sharing, were excluded from co-occurrence clustering. TCRdb carries this immuneACCESS record with in-frame sequences only. Its versions omit some clonotypes, under half of them owing to an unresolved V gene in the studies checked, with the rest unexplained. V, J and clone size are those of that table, while D and trimming were read from the DNA. The sample table shows 150,000 to 200,000 clones, and 75% to 85% are seen once. Around 2.3% of the sample is taken by the ten largest.

Here is what the overall study found, with its caveats: At a false discovery rate of 0.05, a later analysis linked around 17,000 TCR beta sequences to specific HLA alleles. Approximately 16 rarely observed V segments, including chromosome 9 orphons, were excluded from the earlier analysis of about 600 of the donors because counts were too low. Correlated functional status among segregating V segments might reflect linkage disequilibrium, but an unknown experimental factor could not be ruled out. Because the 87-base-pair reads could not distinguish some IMGT-functional V segments, including TRBV6-2 and TRBV6-3, those segments were excluded. A further reported finding was that TCR beta sequences accurately predicted the HLA-A and HLA-B alleles for most subjects in the first cohort. In this cohort, only TCR beta chains were sequenced, and detectable features were limited by the absence of alpha or paired-chain data. Most CMV-associated TCR beta chains appeared to be HLA-restricted in a later analysis, and the HLA associations seemed to be driven largely by CMV exposure. A cluster of highly shared sequence variants was judged likely to be a technical artifact of the sequencing pipeline. According to a later genetic analysis, donors in an Asian-associated ancestry cluster had fewer N-insertions in productive TCRs than the approximately 650-donor mean. In vitro tests confirmed that a few of the cytomegalovirus-associated TCR beta chains recognize cytomegalovirus antigens. Because some donors lacked HLA typing at each locus, the association tests relied only on the typed subset. The authors suggested that the approach could potentially be extended to other disease states and immunological phenotypes. An association between a missense DCLRE1C variant and V-gene and J-gene trimming of TCR beta chains was found in a later genetic analysis and replicated in an independent cohort. The classifier was reported to diagnose cytomegalovirus status with high specificity and sensitivity in both the original and validation cohorts. The study gave a list of about 160 TCR beta chains associated with cytomegalovirus. Assigning TCR associations to individual alleles was difficult when HLA alleles, especially DR and DQ, strongly co-occurred. According to a later analysis, parvovirus B19, influenza, CMV and Epstein-Barr virus appeared linked to several top co-occurrence clusters. Immune exposure information for the cohort was limited to CMV serostatus. An earlier analysis of some 590 of the donors showed that most TCR beta V segments appeared in productive rearrangements either about 87% or about 30% of the time, which broadly matched IMGT annotations. Most TCR sequences were seen in very few donors, while some public TCRs were found in many individuals. Sequencing depth was assumed to be roughly uniform across donors in the presence/absence analyses, though that assumption may not hold. In a later analysis, HLA-associated TCR beta chains were found to be more clonally expanded and to have lower generation probabilities than equally common non-associated chains. In a later analysis, TCR association rates were found to vary across HLA loci, with the most associated TCRs seen for DRB1 alleles and the fewest for HLA-C alleles.

The rearrangement combines TRBV29-1 with TRBJ1-4, with the D gene uncertain. The TCR comes from a woman under 40 in good health and CMV-seropositive. Sequenced input: PBMCs. The CDR3 is CSATVSEKLFF. The nucleotides read TGCAGCGCTACCGTGAGTGAAAAACTGTTTTTT.